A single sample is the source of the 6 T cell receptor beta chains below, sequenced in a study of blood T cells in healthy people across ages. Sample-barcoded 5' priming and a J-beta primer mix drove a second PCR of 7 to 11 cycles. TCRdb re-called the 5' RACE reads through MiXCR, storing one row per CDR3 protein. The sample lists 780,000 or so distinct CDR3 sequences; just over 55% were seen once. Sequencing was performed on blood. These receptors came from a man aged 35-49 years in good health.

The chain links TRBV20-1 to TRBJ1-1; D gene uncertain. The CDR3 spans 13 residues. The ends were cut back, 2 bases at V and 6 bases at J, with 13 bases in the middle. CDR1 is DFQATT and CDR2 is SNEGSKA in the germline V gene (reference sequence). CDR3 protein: CSARRLADAEAFF. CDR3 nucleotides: TGCAGTGCTAGAAGACTAGCCGACGCTGAAGCTTTCTTT.

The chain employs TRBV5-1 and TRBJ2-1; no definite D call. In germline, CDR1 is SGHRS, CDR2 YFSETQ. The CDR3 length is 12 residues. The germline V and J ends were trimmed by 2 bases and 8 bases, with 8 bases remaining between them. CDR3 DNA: TGCGCCAGCAGCTTAGGGCTGGATGAGCAGTTCTTC. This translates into CASSLGLDEQFF.

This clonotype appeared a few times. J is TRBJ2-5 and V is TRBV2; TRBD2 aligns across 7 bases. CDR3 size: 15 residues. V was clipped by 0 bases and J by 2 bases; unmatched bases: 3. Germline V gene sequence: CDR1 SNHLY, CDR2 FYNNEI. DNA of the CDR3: TGTGCCAGCAGTGAAGCGGAGCGGGGTCAAGAGACCCAGTACTTC. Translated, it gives CASSEAERGQETQYF.

As DNA, the CDR3 is TGTGCCATCAGTATGGGAGGTGTAGAAGAGACCCAGTACTTC. This gives the protein CAISMGGVEETQYF. The rearrangement joins TRBV10-3 to TRBJ2-5; perhaps TRBD2 as D (6 bases). With 5 bases removed from V and 3 bases from J, the gap between germline ends came to 13 bases. The CDR3 spans 14 residues. Germline-derived CDR1 and CDR2 are ENHRY and SYGVKD.

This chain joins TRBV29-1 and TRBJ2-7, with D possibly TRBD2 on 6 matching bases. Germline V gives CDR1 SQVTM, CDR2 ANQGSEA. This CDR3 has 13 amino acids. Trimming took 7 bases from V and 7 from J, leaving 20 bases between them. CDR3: CSGERVAVYEQYF. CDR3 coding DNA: TGCAGCGGAGAGCGGGTTGCCGTCTATGAGCAGTACTTC.

Written as DNA, the CDR3 is TGCAGCGTTGGTTCGACAGCGAAAAACACAGATACGCAGTATTTT. It yields the protein CSVGSTAKNTDTQYF. The genes are TRBV29-1 and TRBJ2-3; possibly TRBD1 for D (5 bases). Per the germline V gene, CDR1 is SQVTM and CDR2 is ANQGSEA. V shed 4 bases and J shed 2 bases, with 16 bases lying between them. The CDR3 runs to 15 residues.